The following is a T cell receptor beta chain sequence with its context. No antigen is known for it. This specimen comes from a study of T cells and copy number aberrations in small-cell lung cancer. Study results and limitations: A small sample size limited this study; results need validation.

CDR3 length equals 14 residues. The V end lost 5 bases, the J end lost 1 base, and 12 bases lay between the germline ends. Per germline, CDR1 SGHTA and CDR2 FQGNSA. Clones were read by immunoSEQ multiplex PCR, and TCRdb kept only the in-frame ones, dropping some. Among approximately 530 clones listed, roughly 90% were seen once. Donors had limited-stage small-cell lung cancer and underwent surgical resection in Hangzhou, China, between the late 2000s and the early 2020s. No donor received chemotherapy or radiotherapy before surgery, nor immunotherapy before or after it. Tumor tissue came from three grid-selected regions of each formalin-fixed paraffin-embedded block.

The specimen was tumor tissue. This receptor was identified in a man aged 60 to 75 with small cell lung cancer. The chain carries TRBV7-2 and TRBJ2-7; D might be TRBD1 (6 bases). The CDR3 region has the DNA TGTGCCAGCAGCCCGCGGACAGCGTCCTACGAGCAGTACTTC. Translating it yields CASSPRTASYEQYF. Full variable domain (rest looked up from reference TRBV7-2 and TRBJ2-7): GAGVSQSPSNKVTEKGKDVELRCDPISGHTALYWYRQSLGQGLEFLIYFQGNSAPDKSGLPSDRFSAERTGGSVSTLTIQRTQQEDSAVYLCASSPRTASYEQYFGPGTRLTVT.